This TCR beta chain was sequenced for a study of technical replicates of blood from a handful of donors (dated by TCRdb to between 2016 and 2019). The CDR3 spans 17 residues, from the cysteine through the phenylalanine. Solely the CDR3 DNA is kept, with 51 bases framed from the first base. The germline ends are 16 bases apart after V is trimmed by 0 bases and J by 1 base. CDR1 and CDR2, looked up from the germline V gene (reference sequence), are SGHNT and YYREEE. The library was prepared using the immunoSEQ multiplex PCR assay. TCRdb obtained this table from immuneACCESS and retained in-frame rearrangements with V and J assigned. These tables miss some clones; where compared with another copy, unresolved V genes account for less than half of the shortfall, and the remainder is unexplained. This sample has roughly 82,000 clones in its table, and about 93% of those were observed once. The leading ten clones occupy 0.25% to 0.35% of the sample.

Comments on this clone: There is no known antigen for this receptor. Base quality data are lacking; no much larger clone is found one base away.

The sequenced sample was T cells isolated from PBMCs. Recombination connected TRBV5-4 to TRBJ2-5, and the D gene may be TRBD1, 6 bases matching. The clonotype comes from a human donor in good health. The CDR3 corresponds to CASSLGGWGRGQETQYF. In nucleotides, the sequence is TGTGCCAGCAGCTTGGGTGGCTGGGGGCGAGGCCAAGAGACCCAGTACTTC.